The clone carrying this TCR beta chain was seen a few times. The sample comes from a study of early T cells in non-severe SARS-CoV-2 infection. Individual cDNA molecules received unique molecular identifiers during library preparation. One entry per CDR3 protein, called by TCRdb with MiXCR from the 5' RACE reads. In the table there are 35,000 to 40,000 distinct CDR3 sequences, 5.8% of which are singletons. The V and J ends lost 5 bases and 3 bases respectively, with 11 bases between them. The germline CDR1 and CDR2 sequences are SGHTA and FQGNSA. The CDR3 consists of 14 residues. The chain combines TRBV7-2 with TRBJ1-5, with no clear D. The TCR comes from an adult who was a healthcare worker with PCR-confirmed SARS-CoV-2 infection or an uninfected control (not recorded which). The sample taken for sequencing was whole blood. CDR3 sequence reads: CASSATGPNQPQHF. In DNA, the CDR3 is TGTGCCAGCAGCGCAACCGGGCCCAATCAGCCCCAGCATTTT.